The next 26 T cell receptor beta chains were all read from a single sample in a study of T-cell memory formation after mild COVID-19. A single record per CDR3 protein comes from TCRdb applying MiXCR to the 5' RACE reads. This table has roughly 450,000 distinct CDR3 sequences, roughly 18% appearing once. The sequenced sample was PBMCs or a T cell subset sorted from them (not recorded which). The receptors come from an adult woman who had mild COVID-19 (a few samples of this study predate the infection). Cell type and time point are not known.

This chain connects TRBV5-1 to TRBJ2-2; D may be TRBD2 (5 bases). CDR1 is SGHRS, CDR2 YFSETQ, per germline. Trimming took 4 bases from V and 6 from J, leaving 16 bases between them. The length of the CDR3 is 15 residues. The CDR3 coding sequence is TGCGCCAGCAGCCTACTAGTGAACAACCCCGGGGAGCTGTTTTTT. This translates into CASSLLVNNPGELFF.

This clonotype was found a few times. This chain joins TRBV7-9 and TRBJ1-2; no reliable D call. V dropped 0 bases and J dropped 3 bases, with 8 bases sitting between them. Germline assignment: CDR1 SEHNR and CDR2 FQNEAQ (reference sequence). The length of the CDR3 is 14 residues. The chain's CDR3 is CASSLAGRHYGYTF. DNA of the CDR3: TGTGCCAGCAGCTTAGCGGGCAGGCACTATGGCTACACCTTC.

There are many counts of this clonotype. The genes are TRBV12-3 or TRBV12-4 and TRBJ2-5; 7 bases agree with TRBD1. The CDR3 extends over 16 amino acids. V shed 5 bases, J shed 2 bases, and the junction held 11 bases outside the gene matches. The CDR3 DNA follows: TGTGCCAGCAGTCGGCATCGGACAGGCTCACAAGAGACCCAGTACTTC. Protein sequence: CASSRHRTGSQETQYF.

This clonotype was detected once. This chain links TRBV24-1 with TRBJ1-1, with D uncertain. The CDR3 has 12 residues. Germline CDR1 and CDR2: KGHDR and SFDVKD. V was cut by 4 bases and J by 1 base, with 3 bases left in between. CDR3 in amino acids: CATSDGNTEAFF. The DNA of the CDR3 is TGTGCCACCAGTGACGGGAACACTGAAGCTTTCTTT.

This clonotype showed up just once. V gene TRBV12-3 or TRBV12-4 combines with J gene TRBJ2-7; the match to TRBD1 covers 7 bases. J gave up 2 bases and V 2 bases, and 3 bases lay outside the gene matches. The CDR3 totals 14 residues. Written as DNA, the CDR3 is TGTGCCAGCAGTTTAACAGGGGCAGCCTACGAGCAGTACTTC. It specifies CASSLTGAAYEQYF.

The CDR3 nucleotides read TGCAGTGCTAGAGGACGCACGAGGGGCCGCACAGATACGCAGTATTTT. This translates into CSARGRTRGRTDTQYF. The gene calls are TRBV20-1 and TRBJ2-3, with D tentatively TRBD1 or TRBD2 (5 bases each). This CDR3 contains 16 residues. The ends were cut back, 1 base at V and 1 base at J, with 15 bases in the middle. The germline CDR1 and CDR2 sequences are DFQATT and SNEGSKA (reference sequence).

This chain links TRBV7-3 with TRBJ2-3, with D unclear. Trimming took 5 bases from V and 1 from J, leaving 10 bases between them. The CDR3 consists of 14 residues. Germline loops: CDR1 SGHTA, CDR2 FQGTGA. Here the CDR3 DNA reads TGTGCCAGCAGCCCCAGGCCAGGCACAGATACGCAGTATTTT. Its translation is CASSPRPGTDTQYF.

V and J are TRBV6-6 and TRBJ2-7; 7 bases align to TRBD1. The J segment lost 3 bases and the V segment lost 0 bases, leaving 8 bases of the junction unmatched. There are 16 residues in the CDR3. Looked up from germline, CDR1 is MNHNY and CDR2 is SVGAGI (reference sequence). The chain's CDR3 is CASSYSTGTDYYEQYF. The CDR3 nucleotides read TGTGCCAGCAGTTACTCTACCGGGACAGATTACTACGAGCAGTACTTC.

This clonotype was detected ten times or more. The chain employs TRBV7-9 and TRBJ2-3, with 7 bases matching TRBD2. V dropped 0 bases and J dropped 0; count of bases not matched to a gene: 0. This CDR3 spans 15 amino acids. The germline CDR1 and CDR2 sequences are SEHNR and FQNEAQ (reference sequence). CDR3 protein: CASSLASGSTDTQYF. CDR3 in DNA: TGTGCCAGCAGCTTAGCTAGCGGGAGCACAGATACGCAGTATTTT.

The chain carries TRBV7-9 and TRBJ2-1; TRBD2 matches at 11 bases. The CDR3 covers 15 residues. The ends lost 5 bases at V and 4 bases at J; junction bases unmatched: 4. CDR1 and CDR2 (germline): SEHNR, FQNEAQ (reference sequence). The CDR3 DNA sequence: TGTGCCAGCAGCATTAGCGGGGGGGCGTACAATGAGCAGTTCTTC. The encoded protein is CASSISGGAYNEQFF.

The rearrangement uses TRBV28 and TRBJ1-5; D uncertain. Looked up from germline, CDR1 is MDHEN and CDR2 is SYDVKM. Trimming removed 5 bases at V and 0 bases at J, with 17 bases between. This CDR3 is 17 amino acids long. CDR3 residues: CASSRQGGSFSNQPQHF. Here the CDR3 DNA reads TGTGCCAGCAGTCGCCAAGGCGGGAGCTTTAGCAATCAGCCCCAGCATTTT.

This clonotype was seen a handful of times. The chain recombines TRBV3-1 with TRBJ2-3; D possibly uses TRBD1 or TRBD2 (5 bases each). This CDR3 is built from 15 residues. The ends were cut back, 2 bases at V and 14 bases at J, with 23 bases in the middle. Looked up from germline, CDR1 is LGHDT and CDR2 is YNNKEL (reference sequence). The CDR3 DNA follows: TGTGCCAGCAGCCAAAATATAATACCCGGGACGGCGCCGTATTTT. This translates into CASSQNIIPGTAPYF.

This clonotype was observed a handful of times. The chain joins TRBV3-1 to TRBJ2-7; no clear D gene. Germline V gene sequence: CDR1 LGHDT, CDR2 YNNKEL (reference sequence). The ends were cut back, 0 bases at V and 5 bases at J, with 5 bases in the middle. The CDR3 loop spans 12 amino acids. The CDR3 DNA sequence: TGTGCCAGCAGCCAAGATTCCCACGAGCAGTACTTC. Protein sequence: CASSQDSHEQYF.

The rearrangement joins TRBV2 to TRBJ2-2; TRBD2 agrees at 12 bases. With 6 bases clipped from V and 3 bases from J, the junction kept 2 bases outside the gene matches. Germline V gene data show CDR1 as SNHLY and CDR2 as FYNNEI. The CDR3 runs to 15 residues. In nucleotides, the CDR3 is TGTGCCAGCAGATGGACTAGCGGGGACACCGGGGAGCTGTTTTTT. Amino acid sequence: CASRWTSGDTGELFF.

The chain joins TRBV10-3 to TRBJ2-7; TRBD2 matches 10 bases. This CDR3 contains 17 residues. Germline loops: CDR1 ENHRY, CDR2 SYGVKD. V lost 3 bases and J lost 4; bases outside the gene matches: 12. The CDR3 region is CAISESYGLAVGYEQYF. The CDR3 DNA follows: TGTGCCATCAGTGAATCTTACGGACTAGCGGTTGGTTACGAGCAGTACTTC.

This clonotype turned up a few times. The chain recombines TRBV12-3 or TRBV12-4 with TRBJ2-3; 10 nucleotides align to TRBD1. The V gene end was trimmed by 6 bases and the J gene end by 2 bases; junction bases not matched to a gene: 8. This CDR3 has 16 residues. CDR3 sequence: CASRRQGAQVTDTQYF. CDR3 coding DNA: TGTGCCAGCAGACGACAGGGGGCGCAGGTCACAGATACGCAGTATTTT.

This rearrangement joins TRBV29-1 to TRBJ2-7; maybe TRBD1 (5 bases). The length of the CDR3 is 15 residues. The germline V gene encodes CDR1 SQVTM and CDR2 ANQGSEA. The V gene lost 7 bases and the J gene lost 3 bases, with 22 bases spanning the gap. Here the CDR3 reads CSAKGTLGVDYEQYF. The CDR3, as DNA: TGCAGCGCCAAGGGCACTCTAGGGGTAGACTACGAGCAGTACTTC.

This clonotype was recorded a few times. The chain recombines TRBV20-1 with TRBJ1-2; D unclear. This CDR3 is built from 11 residues. Germline V gene lookup returns CDR1 DFQATT and CDR2 SNEGSKA (reference sequence). V lost 7 bases and J lost 5, with 11 bases in between. In DNA, the CDR3 is TGCAGTGGGGGAGTTTGGTATGGCTACACCTTC. Protein product: CSGGVWYGYTF.

J is TRBJ2-7 and V is TRBV11-2; D gene uncertain. The CDR3 length is 12 residues. Germline values: CDR1 SGHAT, CDR2 FQNNGV. Trimming stripped 6 bases from V and 5 bases from J, with 11 bases between. CDR3 sequence (DNA): TGTGCCAGCAGTAGGTCCGCAAACGAGCAGTACTTC. Protein: CASSRSANEQYF.

The V and J genes are TRBV20-1 and TRBJ2-7; TRBD2 matches at 10 bases. The CDR3 has 15 amino acids. V lost 1 base to trimming and J lost 4 bases; unmatched junction nucleotides: 7. Germline-derived CDR1 and CDR2 are DFQATT and SNEGSKA (reference sequence). CDR3 in DNA: TGCAGTGCTAGAGCACCGGGACTAGCGTATTACGAGCAGTACTTC. Protein product: CSARAPGLAYYEQYF.

The CDR3 DNA reads as TGTGCCAGCAGCCCGACAGGGGGTGGTCGTCAGCCCCAGCATTTT. Amino acid sequence: CASSPTGGGRQPQHF. This chain joins TRBV12-3 or TRBV12-4 and TRBJ1-5, with TRBD1 identical over 9 bases. V was clipped by 6 bases and J by 6 bases; unmatched bases: 9. This CDR3 has 15 residues.

This chain joins TRBV20-1 and TRBJ2-1; TRBD2 matches at 7 bases. Germline values: CDR1 DFQATT, CDR2 SNEGSKA (reference sequence). V was clipped by 3 bases and J by 8 bases; unmatched bases: 4. This CDR3 is built from 12 residues. CDR3 sequence (DNA): TGCAGTGCTAGCGGGGGGATCTATGAGCAGTTCTTC. Translating gives CSASGGIYEQFF.

This clonotype was observed a few times. This chain links TRBV24-1 with TRBJ1-2; D unclear. This CDR3 region has 13 residues. Germline values: CDR1 KGHDR, CDR2 SFDVKD. Trimming cost V 4 bases and J 8 bases, with 13 bases left between them. In DNA form, the CDR3 reads TGTGCCACCAGTGACGAAGACCGTCCGGGCTACACCTTC. It translates to CATSDEDRPGYTF.

This chain uses TRBV20-1 with TRBJ1-3, with a tentative D call TRBD1 (5 bases). The germline V gene encodes CDR1 DFQATT and CDR2 SNEGSKA (reference sequence). The CDR3 extends over 14 amino acids. V was clipped by 5 bases and J by 0 bases, with 11 bases between them. The DNA of the CDR3 is TGCAGTGCTGTGACAGACTACTCTGGAAACACCATATATTTT. As protein: CSAVTDYSGNTIYF.

CDR3 region: CASSSEGLAGAGEQFF. CDR3 DNA sequence: TGTGCCAGCAGCTCAGAGGGACTAGCGGGGGCCGGGGAGCAGTTCTTC. This chain joins TRBV4-2 and TRBJ2-1, with 14 bases fitting TRBD2. CDR3 length equals 16 residues. CDR1 is LGHNA and CDR2 is YNFKEQ in the germline V gene. V was pared by 5 bases and J by 10 bases, with 10 bases of the junction left unmatched.

The chain joins TRBV12-3 or TRBV12-4 to TRBJ2-1; D ambiguous. The CDR3 runs 14 residues. The V end was cut by 6 bases, the J end by 5 bases, with 14 bases between. In nucleotides, the CDR3 is TGTGCCAGCAGCCGGGCCACCCAGGACAATGAGCAGTTCTTC. Translation: CASSRATQDNEQFF.